The clone carrying this T cell receptor (beta chain) was observed a few times. Its antigen is unidentified. The data originate from a study of persistence of HIV-infected CD4 T cells. An overlapping HIV-1 Gag peptide pool stimulated these cells at roughly 1 ug/peptide/mL. Memory cells lacking CD40L and CD69 with high CD45RO were sorted. This was the immunoSEQ version 4 assay in survey mode. Clones were sequenced by immunoSEQ multiplex PCR, and TCRdb holds only the in-frame ones, with some missing. The data show about 64,000 clones, 65% to 75% seen once. This receptor was identified in an adult man with HIV who was CMV-seropositive. The input for sequencing was CD4+ T cells sorted from PBMCs after approximately 19-hour stimulation, taken from a patient who received antiretroviral therapy.

The CDR3 spells CASSLAGYQETQYF. The CDR3 coding sequence is TGTGCCAGCAGCTTAGCGGGGTACCAAGAGACCCAGTACTTC. The chain joins TRBV7-2 to TRBJ2-5; D not certain. CDR3 length: 14 residues. Germline V gives CDR1 SGHTA, CDR2 FQGNSA. Trimming left V 0 bases short and J 0 bases short, with 5 bases between.